The following is a T cell receptor (beta chain) sequence with its context. Generated by immunoSEQ multiplex PCR, the TCRdb table keeps only in-frame clones and is missing some. The sample has 44,000 or so clones; approximately 91% are singletons. This CDR3 has 15 amino acids. Germline CDR1 and CDR2: SGHKS and YYEKEE (reference sequence). Trimming at V came to 2 bases and at J to 6 bases, leaving 8 bases not matched to a gene. This sample is part of a study of OX40 agonist ivuxolimab in advanced cancers. The sequence was collected from an adult with an advanced solid tumor such as melanoma, head and neck, liver or kidney cancer. This chain connects TRBV5-5 to TRBJ2-1, with 7 bases that match TRBD2. Sequencing was performed on CD4+ or CD8+ T cells sorted from blood, taken in a trial of the OX40 agonist ivuxolimab. CDR3 DNA: TGTGCCAGCAGCTTTTCTCCTAGCGGAACCAATGAGCAGTTCTTC. It specifies CASSFSPSGTNEQFF.